This passage covers 24 T cell receptor beta chains from one sample sequenced in a study of vaccination effects on CD4 cells after COVID-19. Viral peptide pool expansion of antigen-specific CD4+ T cells preceded sequencing in the ViraFEST assay. After roughly eleven days in culture, the CD4+ T cells were isolated. All participants had two doses of either the BNT162b2 or mRNA-1273 vaccine. Libraries were prepared by immunoSEQ multiplex PCR; TCRdb keeps only in-frame clonotypes and omits some of them. The sample carries tens of thousands of clones, around four fifths recorded once. Antigens for these TCRs are unknown. Sequenced here: CD4+ T cells from PBMCs cultured with HCoV-OC43 spike peptides, sampled after COVID-19 vaccination. The subset here: HCoV-OC43 spike overlapping peptide pool stimulation. The origin of the receptors is a human donor who received a COVID-19 vaccine.

DNA for the CDR3: TGTGCCAGCAGCCAAGATGTGACTAGCGGGGTCAATGAGCAGTTCTTC. Its translation is CASSQDVTSGVNEQFF. This chain links TRBV4-2 with TRBJ2-1, with 11 nucleotides matching TRBD2. The length of the CDR3 is 16 residues. CDR1 and CDR2 (germline): LGHNA, YNFKEQ. V trimming: 0 bases; J trimming: 6 bases; junction bases outside the gene matches: 4.

The V and J genes are TRBV6-5 and TRBJ1-2, with 9 bases matching TRBD1. J lost 4 bases, V lost 6 bases, and 6 bases had no gene match. The CDR3 runs 14 residues. Germline V gives CDR1 MNHEY, CDR2 SVGAGI. The DNA of the CDR3 is TGTGCCAGCAGATGGGGGACAGGGCTCTATGGCTACACCTTC. Residues: CASRWGTGLYGYTF.

The V call is TRBV6-5, the J call TRBJ1-6; possibly TRBD1 for D (5 bases). V shed 5 bases and J shed 5 bases, with 13 bases lying between them. CDR3 size: 15 residues. Germline V gene lookup returns CDR1 MNHEY and CDR2 SVGAGI. The chain's CDR3 is CASSPGSPHNSPLHF. The CDR3 DNA sequence: TGTGCCAGCAGTCCAGGGAGCCCTCATAATTCACCCCTCCACTTT.

This chain links TRBV5-1 with TRBJ1-1; D possibly corresponds to TRBD1 (6 bases). Trimming stripped 4 bases from V and 4 bases from J, with 14 bases between. Per the germline V gene, CDR1 is SGHRS and CDR2 is YFSETQ. CDR3 size: 14 residues. CDR3 amino acids: CASSPPDRSTEAFF. CDR3 DNA: TGCGCCAGCAGCCCTCCCGACAGGAGCACTGAAGCTTTCTTT.

This clone appeared a single time. V usage is TRBV30 and J usage is TRBJ2-1; maybe TRBD2 (6 bases). V shed 5 bases and J shed 13 bases, with 18 bases lying between them. CDR1 and CDR2 (germline): GTSNPN, SVGIG (reference sequence). This CDR3 contains 12 residues. The CDR3 protein is CAWAPAGTPQFF. The CDR3 DNA is TGTGCCTGGGCTCCCGCCGGGACTCCCCAGTTCTTC.

The rearrangement joins TRBV4-1 to TRBJ1-2, with TRBD1 matching over 7 bases. J gave up 8 bases and V 0 bases, and 9 bases lay outside the gene matches. CDR1 MGHRA and CDR2 YSYEKL come from the germline V gene. The CDR3 runs to 15 residues. CDR3 residues: CASSQEMAGGWGYTF. CDR3 sequence (DNA): TGCGCCAGCAGCCAAGAAATGGCAGGGGGTTGGGGCTACACCTTC.

The chain employs TRBV6-5 and TRBJ1-3; D is ambiguous. Germline lookup yields CDR1 MNHEY and CDR2 SVGAGI. With 0 bases removed from V and 0 bases from J, the gap between germline ends came to 6 bases. The CDR3 has 15 amino acids. The CDR3 nucleotides read TGTGCCAGCAGTTACTCGTACACCTCTGGAAACACCATATATTTT. Its translation: CASSYSYTSGNTIYF.

This chain's CDR3 is CASSLISATGRNEQFF. CDR3 coding DNA: TGTGCCAGCAGTTTAATTTCGGCTACGGGACGGAATGAGCAGTTCTTC. The chain uses TRBV27 and TRBJ2-1; the D gene could be TRBD1 or TRBD2 (5 bases each). V was pared by 2 bases and J by 7 bases, with 18 bases between. Germline assignment: CDR1 MNHEY and CDR2 SMNVEV (reference sequence). The CDR3 consists of 16 residues.

The chain combines TRBV18 with TRBJ2-3; D might be TRBD1 or TRBD2, each matching 5 bases. From germline, CDR1 is KGHSH and CDR2 LQKENI. The V end was cut by 3 bases, the J end by 2 bases, with 9 bases between. This CDR3 comprises 14 residues. For the CDR3, the DNA is TGTGCCAGCTCACCCGGGGCCAACACAGATACGCAGTATTTT. Its translation: CASSPGANTDTQYF.

This clone occurred once. J is TRBJ2-6 and V is TRBV6-5; the D is unclear. This CDR3 spans 13 amino acids. CDR1 MNHEY and CDR2 SVGAGI come from the germline V gene. V was clipped by 9 bases and J by 2 bases, with 8 bases between them. Here the CDR3 DNA reads TGTGCCAGTACGAACCCTGGGGCCAACGTCCTGACTTTC. Protein: CASTNPGANVLTF.

This rearrangement joins TRBV2 to TRBJ1-5; perhaps TRBD1 as D (6 bases). The ends were cut back, 6 bases at V and 5 bases at J, with 11 bases in the middle. The germline CDR1 and CDR2 sequences are SNHLY and FYNNEI. The CDR3 has 13 residues. The CDR3 nucleotides read TGTGCCAGCAGCCGGGACAAATATCAGCCCCAGCATTTT. Its translation is CASSRDKYQPQHF. Filled out from reference TRBV2 and TRBJ1-5, the complete variable domain reads EPEVTQTPSHQVTQMGQEVILRCVPISNHLYFYWYRQILGQKVEFLVSFYNNEISEKSEIFDDQFSVERPDGSNFTLKIRSTKLEDSAMYFCASSRDKYQPQHFGDGTRLSIL.

The V and J genes are TRBV6-2 or TRBV6-3 and TRBJ1-1, with 7 bases that match TRBD1. Trimming removed 0 bases from V and 5 bases from J; junction bases left unmatched: 3. In germline, CDR1 is MNHEY, CDR2 SVGEGT. The CDR3 totals 14 residues. For the CDR3, the DNA is TGTGCCAGCAGTTACTCAGGGGGCGAGACTGAAGCTTTCTTT. This gives the protein CASSYSGGETEAFF.

CDR3 residues: CASSLTAIGEKLFF. CDR3 coding DNA: TGTGCCAGCAGCCTGACAGCGATAGGTGAAAAACTGTTTTTT. The gene calls are TRBV7-8 and TRBJ1-4; possible D gene TRBD1, 5 bases. With 5 bases removed from V and 7 bases from J, the gap between germline ends came to 14 bases. The length of the CDR3 is 14 residues. Looked up from germline, CDR1 is SGHVS and CDR2 is FQNEAQ.

This chain uses TRBV5-1 with TRBJ2-5; D is ambiguous. The germline V and J ends were trimmed by 0 bases and 1 base, with 7 bases remaining between them. The germline CDR1 and CDR2 sequences are SGHRS and YFSETQ. The CDR3 contains 14 residues. The CDR3 region is CASSLAAVQETQYF. The CDR3 coding sequence is TGCGCCAGCAGCTTGGCGGCGGTCCAAGAGACCCAGTACTTC.

This sequence joins TRBV4-1 and TRBJ1-5; 10 positions match TRBD1. The ends lost 4 bases at V and 0 bases at J; junction bases unmatched: 6. CDR1 is MGHRA and CDR2 is YSYEKL in the germline V gene. This CDR3 is built from 17 residues. CDR3 region: CASSREDRGDSNQPQHF. As DNA, the CDR3 is TGCGCCAGCAGCCGAGAGGACAGGGGGGATAGCAATCAGCCCCAGCATTTT.

V and J are TRBV19 and TRBJ1-6; D is undetermined. The germline V and J ends were trimmed by 4 bases and 7 bases, with 8 bases remaining between them. This CDR3 comprises 13 residues. From germline, CDR1 is LNHDA and CDR2 SQIVND (reference sequence). The CDR3 loop reads CASSRGRNSPLHF. The CDR3 DNA follows: TGTGCCAGTAGTAGAGGACGCAATTCACCCCTCCACTTT. Combining the CDR3 with reference TRBV19 and TRBJ1-6 gives the whole variable domain DGGITQSPKYLFRKEGQNVTLSCEQNLNHDAMYWYRQDPGQGLRLIYYSQIVNDFQKGDIAEGYSVSREKKESFPLTVTSAQKNPTAFYLCASSRGRNSPLHFGNGTRLTVT.

CDR3 amino acids: CASSLFGTGYQETQYF. CDR3 DNA: TGTGCCAGCAGTTTATTCGGGACAGGGTACCAAGAGACCCAGTACTTC. V and J are TRBV27 and TRBJ2-5; 9 bases are shared with TRBD1. V gave up 1 base and J gave up 0 bases; unmatched junction bases: 3. Germline-derived CDR1 and CDR2 are MNHEY and SMNVEV (reference sequence). The CDR3 length is 16 residues.

V usage is TRBV6-6 and J usage is TRBJ2-7; 9 bases fit TRBD1. In germline, CDR1 is MNHNY, CDR2 SVGAGI (reference sequence). Germline trimming cut 6 bases from V and 2 bases from J; bases unmatched to any gene: 8. The CDR3 has 15 amino acids. CDR3 sequence (DNA): TGTGCCAGCAGCCCCGCCCGACAGGGGGCCTACGAGCAGTACGTC. Its translation is CASSPARQGAYEQYV.

The V call is TRBV15, the J call TRBJ2-5, with D possibly TRBD2 on 5 matching bases. This CDR3 is 15 amino acids long. The V end was cut by 1 base, the J end by 3 bases, with 12 bases between. Looked up from germline, CDR1 is LNHNV and CDR2 is YYDKDF (reference sequence). The CDR3 loop is CATSRGEAEEETQYF. For the CDR3, the DNA is TGTGCCACCAGCAGAGGAGAAGCGGAGGAAGAGACCCAGTACTTC.

This clone was seen many times. The V call is TRBV3-1 (or the pseudogene TRBV3-2), the J call TRBJ2-7, with D uncertain. Germline V gives CDR1 LGHDT, CDR2 YNNKEL (reference sequence). V lost 1 base to trimming and J lost 4 bases, with 8 bases between them. This CDR3 has 13 amino acids. Written as DNA, the CDR3 is TGTGCCAGCAGCCAAGGGATAGGTTACGAGCAGTACGTC. Its protein product is CASSQGIGYEQYV.

The rearrangement links TRBV9 to TRBJ1-3; the D gene is possibly TRBD1 (5 bases). CDR1 is SGDLS and CDR2 is YYNGEE in the germline V gene. The CDR3 is 14 amino acids. With 0 bases removed from V and 8 bases from J, the gap between germline ends came to 12 bases. The CDR3 protein is CASSVDYKGDTIYF. CDR3 in DNA: TGTGCCAGCAGCGTAGACTACAAAGGGGACACCATATATTTT.

The chain joins TRBV7-3 to TRBJ1-4; D is ambiguous. V lost 0 bases, J lost 7 bases, and 12 bases lay in between. The germline V gene encodes CDR1 SGHTA and CDR2 FQGTGA. The CDR3 has 15 amino acids. In DNA form, the CDR3 reads TGTGCCAGCAGCTTAACGGGGAGGATCGGTGAAAAACTGTTTTTT. The encoded protein is CASSLTGRIGEKLFF.

The V gene is TRBV18, the J gene TRBJ1-2; TRBD1 aligns across 9 bases. This CDR3 has 15 residues. Germline lookup yields CDR1 KGHSH and CDR2 LQKENI. Germline trimming cut 2 bases from V and 6 bases from J; bases unmatched to any gene: 7. In nucleotides, the CDR3 is TGTGCCAGCTCACCAGTAAACAGGGGGCTAAATGGCTACACCTTC. Protein product: CASSPVNRGLNGYTF.

The chain couples TRBV28 to TRBJ1-2, with unresolved D. Germline CDR1 MDHEN, CDR2 SYDVKM. Trimming took off 6 bases at V and 4 bases at J, with 18 bases between the two ends. The CDR3 is 15 amino acids. CDR3 in DNA: TGTGCCAGCAGCCTTCCTCAGGCCAGCAGCTATGGCTACACCTTC. Its translation is CASSLPQASSYGYTF.